The 9 T cell receptor beta chains given below trace back to one sample, sequenced in a study of CD8 T cells in ankylosing spondylitis. TCRdb re-called the 5' RACE reads with MiXCR, one entry per CDR3 protein. Here the sample spans about 39,000 distinct CDR3 sequences, approximately 10% being singletons. Material: blood, either unsorted or a sorted T cell fraction (not recorded which). These receptors were collected from a male donor with ankylosing spondylitis or in good health (not recorded which).

This clonotype was counted ten times or more. The CDR3 loop is CASSLEVGLGGYEQYF. DNA of the CDR3: TGTGCCAGCAGCTTAGAAGTGGGACTAGGGGGTTACGAGCAGTACTTC. The J gene is TRBJ2-7, the V gene TRBV7-8; 8 bases line up with TRBD2. The V and J ends lost 1 base and 4 bases, in that order; junction bases with no gene match: 9. Germline CDR1 is SGHVS and CDR2 is FQNEAQ. There are 16 residues in the CDR3. The entire variable domain, with the rest obtained from reference TRBV7-8 and TRBJ2-7, is as follows: GAGVSQSPRYKVAKRGQDVALRCDPISGHVSLFWYQQALGQGPEFLTYFQNEAQLDKSGLPSDRFFAERPEGSVSTLKIQRTQQEDSAVYLCASSLEVGLGGYEQYFGPGTRLTVT.

This clonotype was counted ten times or more. The genes are TRBV29-1 and TRBJ2-1, with unresolved D. V was clipped by 4 bases and J by 1 base, with 5 bases between them. CDR3 length: 12 amino acids. Germline V gene data show CDR1 as SQVTM and CDR2 as ANQGSEA. Written as DNA, the CDR3 is TGCAGCGTTGGAGTATCCTACAATGAGCAGTTCTTC. It is translated as CSVGVSYNEQFF.

This clonotype has a count of ten or more. This rearrangement joins TRBV20-1 to TRBJ2-5; D unresolved. CDR1 is DFQATT and CDR2 is SNEGSKA in the germline V gene (reference sequence). This CDR3 is 11 amino acids long. The CDR3 nucleotides read TGCAGCCAGTGGGTTCAAGAGACCCAGTACTTC. This encodes CSQWVQETQYF.

On this clonotype itself: A much larger clone lies a single base off, so this may be a read error. The chain couples TRBV13 to TRBJ1-2, with TRBD1 matching 7 bases. Germline V gene data show CDR1 as PRHDT and CDR2 as FYEKMQ (reference sequence). There are 13 residues in the CDR3. After removal of 4 bases from V and 12 bases from J, the junction contained 11 bases not matched to a gene. CDR3 sequence (DNA): TGTGCCAGCAGCTCCGGGGGACAGACCCTAAACACCTTC. This gives the protein CASSSGGQTLNTF.

This clonotype occurred many times. This rearrangement joins TRBV4-1 to TRBJ2-7, with no clear D. Deletions cut 4 bases from V and 4 bases from J, with 11 bases between. The CDR3 is made up of 13 amino acids. Per germline, CDR1 MGHRA and CDR2 YSYEKL. The CDR3 region has the DNA TGCGCCAGCAGCCGCCTCCTCGGGTACGAGCAGTACTTC. It codes for CASSRLLGYEQYF.

This clonotype was found many times. The chain uses TRBV9 and TRBJ2-2, with a tentative D call TRBD2 (6 bases). CDR1 and CDR2 from the germline V gene are SGDLS and YYNGEE. This CDR3 has 16 residues. Trimming shortened V by 0 bases and J by 3 bases, and 12 bases separated the two germline ends. The CDR3 DNA reads TGTGCCAGCAGCGTAGGGTTTAGCGGATACACCGGGGAGCTGTTTTTT. Its translation: CASSVGFSGYTGELFF.

This clonotype was observed at least ten times. V and J are TRBV5-1 and TRBJ2-2; D might be TRBD2 (6 bases). The CDR3 has 16 residues. CDR1 SGHRS and CDR2 YFSETQ come from the germline V gene. Trimming removed 4 bases at V and 1 base at J, with 14 bases between. CDR3 coding DNA: TGCGCCAGCAGCCCCGAGCGGGCCCAGAACACCGGGGAGCTGTTTTTT. Its protein is CASSPERAQNTGELFF.

This clonotype was seen more than once but under ten times. The chain carries TRBV6-1 and TRBJ2-1; 7 bases match TRBD2. The germline gives CDR1 MNHNS, CDR2 SASEGT. V lost 5 bases to trimming and J lost 7 bases; unmatched junction nucleotides: 11. The CDR3 has 15 amino acids. This chain's CDR3 is CASSKRMGGKNEQFF. The CDR3 region has the DNA TGTGCCAGCAGTAAGCGGATGGGAGGGAAGAATGAGCAGTTCTTC.

This clonotype has at least ten counts. V usage is TRBV2 and J usage is TRBJ1-6; 10 bases align to TRBD1. Per the germline V gene, CDR1 is SNHLY and CDR2 is FYNNEI. The length of the CDR3 is 16 residues. Trimming took 5 bases from V and 10 from J; bases not matched to a gene: 11. The CDR3, as DNA: TGTGCCAGCAGTCAGGGGGACAGGGGTGTAGGATCACCCCTCCACTTT. The encoded protein is CASSQGDRGVGSPLHF.